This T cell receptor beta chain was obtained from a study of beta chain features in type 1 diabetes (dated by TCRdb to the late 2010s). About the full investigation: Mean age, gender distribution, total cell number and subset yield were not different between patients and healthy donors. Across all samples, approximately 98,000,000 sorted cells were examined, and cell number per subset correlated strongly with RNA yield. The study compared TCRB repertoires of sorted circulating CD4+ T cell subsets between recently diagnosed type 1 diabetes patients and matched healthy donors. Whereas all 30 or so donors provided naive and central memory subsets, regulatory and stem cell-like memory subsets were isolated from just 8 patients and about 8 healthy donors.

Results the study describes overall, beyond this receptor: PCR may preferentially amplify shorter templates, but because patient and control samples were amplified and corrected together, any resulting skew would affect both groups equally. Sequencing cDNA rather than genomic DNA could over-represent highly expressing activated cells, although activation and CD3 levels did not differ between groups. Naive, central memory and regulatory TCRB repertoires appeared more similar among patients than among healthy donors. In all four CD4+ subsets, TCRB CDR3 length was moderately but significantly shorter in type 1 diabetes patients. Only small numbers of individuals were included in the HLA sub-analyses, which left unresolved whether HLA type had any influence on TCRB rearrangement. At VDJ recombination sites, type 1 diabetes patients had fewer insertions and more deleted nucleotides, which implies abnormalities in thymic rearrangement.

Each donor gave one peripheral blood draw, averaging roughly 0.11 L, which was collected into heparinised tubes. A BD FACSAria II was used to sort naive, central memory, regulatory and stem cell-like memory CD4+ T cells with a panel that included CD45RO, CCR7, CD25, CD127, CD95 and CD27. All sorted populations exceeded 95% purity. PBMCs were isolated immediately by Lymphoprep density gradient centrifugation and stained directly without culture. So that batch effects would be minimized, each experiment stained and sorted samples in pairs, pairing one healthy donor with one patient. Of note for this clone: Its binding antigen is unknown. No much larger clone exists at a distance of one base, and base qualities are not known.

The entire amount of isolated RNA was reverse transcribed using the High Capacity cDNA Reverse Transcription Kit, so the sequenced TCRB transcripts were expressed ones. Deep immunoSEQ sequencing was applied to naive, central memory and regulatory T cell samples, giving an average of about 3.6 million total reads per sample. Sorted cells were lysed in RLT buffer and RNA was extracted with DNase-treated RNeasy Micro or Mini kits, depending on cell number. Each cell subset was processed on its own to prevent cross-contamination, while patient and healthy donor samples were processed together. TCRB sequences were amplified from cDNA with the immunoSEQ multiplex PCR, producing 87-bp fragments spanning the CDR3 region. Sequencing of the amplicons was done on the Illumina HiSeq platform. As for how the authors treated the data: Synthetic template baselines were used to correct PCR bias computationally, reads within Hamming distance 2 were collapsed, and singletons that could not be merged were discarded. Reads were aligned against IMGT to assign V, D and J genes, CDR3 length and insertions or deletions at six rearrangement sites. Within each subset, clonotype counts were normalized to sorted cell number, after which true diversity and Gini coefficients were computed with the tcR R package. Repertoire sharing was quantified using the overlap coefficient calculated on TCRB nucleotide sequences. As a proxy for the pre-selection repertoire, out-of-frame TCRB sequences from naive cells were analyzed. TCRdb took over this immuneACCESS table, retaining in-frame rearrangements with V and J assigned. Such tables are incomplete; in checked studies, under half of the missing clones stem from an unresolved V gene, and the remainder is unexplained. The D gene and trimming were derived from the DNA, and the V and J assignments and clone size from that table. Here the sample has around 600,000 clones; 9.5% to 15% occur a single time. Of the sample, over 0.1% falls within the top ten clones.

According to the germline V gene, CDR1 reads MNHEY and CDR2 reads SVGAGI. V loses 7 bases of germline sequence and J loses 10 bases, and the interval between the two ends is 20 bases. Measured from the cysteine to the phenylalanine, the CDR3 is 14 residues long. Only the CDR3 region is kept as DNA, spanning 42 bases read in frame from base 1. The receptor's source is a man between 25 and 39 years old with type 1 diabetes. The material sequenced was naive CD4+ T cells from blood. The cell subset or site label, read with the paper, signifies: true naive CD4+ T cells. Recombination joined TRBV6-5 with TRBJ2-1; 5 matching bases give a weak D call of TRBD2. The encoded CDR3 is CASKGISGPTEQFF. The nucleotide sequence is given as TGTGCCAGCAAGGGAATCAGCGGACCAACCGAGCAGTTCTTC.